This T cell receptor beta chain was identified during a study of neoadjuvant anti-PD-1 for oral cavity cancer. CDR3 length equals 14 residues. V lost 5 bases to trimming and J lost 0 bases, with 10 bases between them. The germline CDR1 and CDR2 sequences are SEHNR and FQNEAQ (reference sequence). On this clone itself: Its target is unknown.

The time point is: after neoadjuvant nivolumab, at surgical resection. Method: immunoSEQ multiplex PCR; TCRdb's copy keeps in-frame clones and lacks some. There are 8,500 to 9,500 clones in the sample; 75% to 85% occur only once, and about 3.9% lies in the top ten. General observations from the study: Treg/Th17 ratio rose with pretreatment blood and fell with post-treatment tumor TCRbeta clonality.

This specimen was PBMCs, taken after nivolumab (anti-PD-1) treatment. The rearrangement joins TRBV7-9 to TRBJ1-1; D gene uncertain. This TCR was recovered from a person between 35 and 79 years old with oral cavity squamous cell carcinoma. The DNA for the CDR3 is TGTGCCAGCAGCCTGTCATTGATGAACACTGAAGCTTTCTTT. This encodes CASSLSLMNTEAFF.